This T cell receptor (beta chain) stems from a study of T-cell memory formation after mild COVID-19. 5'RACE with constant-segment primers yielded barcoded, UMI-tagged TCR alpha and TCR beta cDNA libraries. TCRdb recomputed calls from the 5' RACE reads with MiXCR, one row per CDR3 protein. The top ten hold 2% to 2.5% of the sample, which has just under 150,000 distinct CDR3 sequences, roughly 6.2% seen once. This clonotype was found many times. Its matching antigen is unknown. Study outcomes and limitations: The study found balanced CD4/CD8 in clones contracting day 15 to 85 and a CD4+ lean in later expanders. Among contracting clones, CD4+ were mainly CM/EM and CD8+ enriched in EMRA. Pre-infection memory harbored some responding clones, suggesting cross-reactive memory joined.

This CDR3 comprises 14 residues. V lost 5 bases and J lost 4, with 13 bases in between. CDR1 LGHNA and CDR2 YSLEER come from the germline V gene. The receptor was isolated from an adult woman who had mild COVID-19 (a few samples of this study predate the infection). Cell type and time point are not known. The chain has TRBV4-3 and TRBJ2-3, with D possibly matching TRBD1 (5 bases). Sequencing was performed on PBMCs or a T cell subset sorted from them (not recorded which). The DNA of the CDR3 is TGCGCCAGCAGCATCGAGCAGGGCGCAGATACGCAGTATTTT. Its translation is CASSIEQGADTQYF.